The 22 T cell receptor beta chains reported below all come from one sample, sequenced in a study of metastatic and nonmetastatic thyroid tumors. TCRdb reassembled clones from the PCR reads with MiXCR. The sample lists about 15,000 clones, 25% to 35% occurring once. Prior to thyroid surgery, none of the patients had received any treatment. The sample consisted of tumor tissue. These receptors were obtained from a male donor with papillary thyroid cancer or a benign thyroid nodule (not recorded which). Some clones in this sample may be carry-over from other donors' samples.

The table lists this clone with many counts. The CDR3 DNA follows: TGTGCCAGTAGTATTTCCGGTGCGGGCCGCACAGATACGCAGTATTTT. It specifies CASSISGAGRTDTQYF. This chain uses TRBV19 with TRBJ2-3; TRBD2 is a possible D gene (5 bases). Germline loops: CDR1 LNHDA, CDR2 SQIVND (reference sequence). Trimming left V 3 bases short and J 1 base short, with 14 bases between. This CDR3 has 16 residues.

In its sample, this clone was seen a few times. One end of the junction fails to match germline, which may point to a read error. This sequence joins TRBV20-1 and TRBJ2-4; 12 bases line up with TRBD2. The CDR3 is made up of 14 amino acids. Germline CDR1 reads DFQATT; CDR2 reads SNEGSKA (reference sequence). The CDR3 here is CSAARLAGAGGKCF. In nucleotides, the CDR3 is TGCAGTGCTGCAAGACTAGCGGGGGCCGGGGGGAAGTGCTTC.

This clone was detected many times. This chain uses TRBV11-2 with TRBJ2-5, with a tentative D call TRBD1 (6 bases). V gave up 5 bases and J gave up 5 bases, with 15 bases separating them. The germline CDR1 and CDR2 sequences are SGHAT and FQNNGV. CDR3 length: 14 amino acids. CDR3 DNA sequence: TGTGCCAGCAGCGTACAGGGTGGAGAGGAGACCCAGTACTTC. It translates to CASSVQGGEETQYF.

This clone is classed as medium-sized. The same CDR3 arises from other DNA sequences in this sample as well. The chain uses TRBV24-1 and TRBJ2-3; D ambiguous. The CDR3 covers 11 residues. Germline assignment: CDR1 KGHDR and CDR2 SFDVKD. The germline V and J ends were trimmed by 4 bases and 2 bases, with 0 bases remaining between them. CDR3 in DNA: TGTGCCACCAGTGACACAGATACGCAGTATTTT. Translating it yields CATSDTDTQYF.

This clone was observed many times. The chain carries TRBV6-2 or TRBV6-3 and TRBJ2-4, with D tentatively TRBD2 (6 bases). Germline CDR1 MNHEY, CDR2 SVGEGT. V lost 5 bases and J lost 3, with 14 bases in between. The CDR3 length is 15 residues. The CDR3 here is CASSQLGTGKNIQYF. The DNA for the CDR3 is TGTGCCAGCAGTCAGCTCGGGACTGGCAAAAACATTCAGTACTTC.

There are many counts of this clone. V is TRBV25-1 and J is TRBJ2-7; D perhaps matches TRBD2 (5 bases). Germline V lookup: CDR1 MGHDK, CDR2 SYGVNS. The CDR3 length is 14 residues. Deletions cut 1 base from V and 1 base from J, with 8 bases between. The CDR3 region is CASSESGVSYEQYF. The CDR3 nucleotides read TGTGCCAGCAGTGAATCCGGGGTATCCTACGAGCAGTACTTC.

In its sample, this clone was seen a few times. The chain uses TRBV28 and TRBJ2-2; 8 nucleotides agree with TRBD2. V lost 1 base to trimming and J lost 2 bases; unmatched junction nucleotides: 3. The CDR3 is made up of 16 amino acids. Germline V gives CDR1 MDHEN, CDR2 SYDVKM. The CDR3 reads CASSLLSGRNTGELFF. The DNA of the CDR3 is TGTGCCAGCAGTTTATTAAGCGGGAGAAACACCGGGGAGCTGTTTTTT.

This clone was recorded at least ten times. V and J are TRBV6-1 and TRBJ2-3; the D gene is possibly TRBD2 (6 bases). The CDR3 runs to 14 residues. CDR1 is MNHNS and CDR2 is SASEGT in the germline V gene. Trimming took off 5 bases at V and 1 base at J, with 10 bases between the two ends. CDR3 loop: CASSWRGGTDTQYF. Written as DNA, the CDR3 is TGTGCCAGCAGTTGGAGGGGCGGCACAGATACGCAGTATTTT.

This clone was observed a handful of times. The gene calls are TRBV6-5 and TRBJ1-1; possibly TRBD1 for D (5 bases). This CDR3 contains 15 residues. Germline V gene lookup returns CDR1 MNHEY and CDR2 SVGAGI. V dropped 2 bases and J dropped 3 bases, with 13 bases sitting between them. CDR3 bases: TGTGCCAGCAGTTACGGTGGGGGAGTCTACACTGAAGCTTTCTTT. It is translated as CASSYGGGVYTEAFF.

Within the sample, this clone is medium-sized (0.01 to 0.1%). The rearrangement links TRBV9 to TRBJ2-6; 8 positions agree with TRBD1. Germline V gives CDR1 SGDLS, CDR2 YYNGEE. J lost 0 bases, V lost 7 bases, and 9 bases had no gene match. The CDR3 is 17 residues long. The CDR3 sequence is CASGPTGVVSGANVLTF. For the CDR3, the DNA is TGTGCCAGCGGTCCGACAGGGGTGGTCTCTGGGGCCAACGTCCTGACTTTC.

This clone was detected many times. The chain couples TRBV6-1 to TRBJ2-2; 11 nucleotides line up with TRBD2. The CDR3 spans 15 residues. V trimming: 2 bases; J trimming: 6 bases; junction bases outside the gene matches: 2. Germline values: CDR1 MNHNS, CDR2 SASEGT. For the CDR3, the DNA is TGTGCCAGCAGTGAACTAGCGGGAGGCCCCGGGGAGCTGTTTTTT. Residues: CASSELAGGPGELFF.

Only one count was recorded for this clone. This sequence joins TRBV20-1 and TRBJ1-4; no definite D call. V was pared by 3 bases and J by 0 bases, with 8 bases between. Germline lookup yields CDR1 DFQATT and CDR2 SNEGSKA (reference sequence). The CDR3 length is 14 residues. DNA of the CDR3: TGCAGTGCTAGTACCAGCTCAACTAATGAAAAACTGTTTTTT. Amino acid sequence: CSASTSSTNEKLFF.

This chain connects TRBV7-6 to TRBJ2-1, with D maybe TRBD1 (6 bases). The V end lost 4 bases, the J end lost 4 bases, and 17 bases lay between the germline ends. The CDR3 is made up of 16 amino acids. CDR1 SGHVS and CDR2 FNYEAQ come from the germline V gene. Here the CDR3 DNA reads TGTGCCAGCAGCTCCGCTCCGGTGCAGGGGTACAATGAGCAGTTCTTC. Encoded protein: CASSSAPVQGYNEQFF.

This clone was seen at least ten times. One base away lies a much larger clone, so this may be a sequencing read error. The genes are TRBV11-3 and TRBJ2-7; TRBD2 matches at 8 bases. V gave up 5 bases and J gave up 2 bases; unmatched junction bases: 14. CDR1 and CDR2 from the germline V gene are SGHNT and YENEEA. The CDR3 spans 17 residues. The CDR3 coding sequence is TGTGCCAGCAGCCCGGGACGAGCGGGGGCCAAAACCTACGAGCAGTACTTC. This sequence encodes CASSPGRAGAKTYEQYF.

The V call is TRBV27, the J call TRBJ2-1; TRBD2 agrees at 7 bases. The V segment lost 6 bases and the J segment 1 base; nucleotides outside the gene matches: 3. CDR3 size: 14 residues. Looked up from germline, CDR1 is MNHEY and CDR2 is SMNVEV (reference sequence). CDR3 nucleotides: TGTGCCAGCAGCTCTAGCGGATCCTACAATGAGCAGTTCTTC. Its translation is CASSSSGSYNEQFF.

This clone showed up many times. V usage is TRBV18 and J usage is TRBJ2-2; D is perhaps TRBD1 (6 bases). Germline-derived CDR1 and CDR2 are KGHSH and LQKENI. This CDR3 has 17 amino acids. V lost 1 base and J 3 bases, leaving 15 bases between the germline ends. CDR3 DNA sequence: TGTGCCAGCTCACCACGCGGAAGGAAGGGGGACACCGGGGAGCTGTTTTTT. It is translated as CASSPRGRKGDTGELFF.

This clone was picked up many times. The J gene is TRBJ2-7, the V gene TRBV11-2, with 14 nucleotides matching TRBD2. Germline-derived CDR1 and CDR2 are SGHAT and FQNNGV. This CDR3 has 17 amino acids. V was pared by 5 bases and J by 2 bases, with 8 bases of the junction left unmatched. The CDR3 DNA reads as TGTGCCAGCAGCCCGGGACTAGCGGGGGCCAAAACCTACGAGCAGTACTTC. Translated, it gives CASSPGLAGAKTYEQYF.

A few counts support this clone. J is TRBJ2-7 and V is TRBV7-2; 13 bases match TRBD2. The CDR3 runs 15 residues. V was pared by 4 bases and J by 1 base, with 1 base of the junction left unmatched. Germline assignment: CDR1 SGHTA and CDR2 FQGNSA. CDR3 region: CASSWTSGRSYEQYF. The CDR3 DNA is TGTGCCAGCAGCTGGACTAGCGGGAGATCCTACGAGCAGTACTTC.

The table lists this clone with many counts. The chain combines TRBV25-1 with TRBJ1-2; unclear D gene. V shed 8 bases and J shed 8 bases, with 18 bases lying between them. Germline loops: CDR1 MGHDK, CDR2 SYGVNS. The CDR3 consists of 13 residues. CDR3 in DNA: TGTGCCAGCCTCGGACCTGGACCGGAGGGCTACACCTTC. It translates to CASLGPGPEGYTF.

V gene TRBV20-1 combines with J gene TRBJ2-3, with 10 bases aligning to TRBD2. Germline values: CDR1 DFQATT, CDR2 SNEGSKA (reference sequence). This CDR3 has 14 residues. With V trimmed by 5 bases and J by 2 bases, 4 bases remained unmatched. Written as DNA, the CDR3 is TGCAGTGCTGCCGGGACTAGCGACACAGATACGCAGTATTTT. It encodes CSAAGTSDTDTQYF.

The chain couples TRBV20-1 to TRBJ1-6; possible D gene TRBD1, 6 bases. CDR1 and CDR2 (germline): DFQATT, SNEGSKA (reference sequence). The germline V and J ends were trimmed by 2 bases and 4 bases, with 12 bases remaining between them. The CDR3 loop spans 15 amino acids. CDR3 in DNA: TGCAGTGCTAGACCCCGGGACACTTATAATTCACCCCTCCACTTT. It translates to CSARPRDTYNSPLHF.

This rearrangement joins TRBV2 to TRBJ2-7; 11 bases agree with TRBD2. CDR1 and CDR2 from the germline V gene are SNHLY and FYNNEI. V gave up 4 bases and J gave up 0 bases; unmatched junction bases: 11. The CDR3 consists of 18 residues. CDR3 sequence: CASSGRETSGTISYEQYF. The CDR3 DNA sequence: TGTGCCAGCAGTGGCCGGGAGACTAGCGGGACTATCTCCTACGAGCAGTACTTC.